The next 7 T cell receptor beta chains were all read from a single sample in a study of cytomegalovirus exposure and HLA in healthy donors. PCR used 60 Vbeta primers and 13 Jbeta primers. The table came from immunoSEQ multiplex PCR; TCRdb's copy has only in-frame clones and leaves some out. This table holds about 190,000 clones, 87% found once. The source material was PBMCs. These receptors came from a man in his thirties or forties in good health and CMV-seronegative.

The V call is TRBV25-1, the J call TRBJ2-1; TRBD2 matches at 7 bases. After removal of 7 bases from V and 10 bases from J, the junction contained 1 base not matched to a gene. The CDR3 covers 10 residues. Germline CDR1 MGHDK, CDR2 SYGVNS. CDR3 residues: CASTGLEQFF. In nucleotides, the CDR3 is TGTGCCAGCACGGGACTAGAGCAGTTCTTC.

The chain employs TRBV28 and TRBJ2-7, with 7 bases that match TRBD1. Germline V gene lookup returns CDR1 MDHEN and CDR2 SYDVKM. This CDR3 has 15 residues. The J segment lost 2 bases and the V segment lost 2 bases, leaving 6 bases of the junction unmatched. The CDR3 loop reads CASSLNRGAPYEQYF. Here the CDR3 DNA reads TGTGCCAGCAGTTTAAACAGGGGAGCCCCCTACGAGCAGTACTTC.

The chain combines TRBV5-1 with TRBJ2-6; possibly TRBD1 for D (6 bases). V was pared by 4 bases and J by 3 bases, with 11 bases between. This CDR3 is built from 15 residues. Germline V gene data show CDR1 as SGHRS and CDR2 as YFSETQ. Written as DNA, the CDR3 is TGCGCCAGCAGCGCACAGGGCTATGGGGCCAACGTCCTGACTTTC. It yields the protein CASSAQGYGANVLTF.

The chain couples TRBV7-2 to TRBJ2-3, with TRBD1 matching over 7 bases. The CDR3 runs 14 residues. CDR1 and CDR2 (germline): SGHTA, FQGNSA. V was pared by 3 bases and J by 5 bases, with 5 bases of the junction left unmatched. CDR3 in DNA: TGTGCCAGCAGCTTCGACAGGGAAGGAGATACGCAGTATTTT. Its protein product is CASSFDREGDTQYF.

The chain carries TRBV21-1 and TRBJ2-1; no check of the table's D call, TRBD2, against the DNA was made. TRBV21-1 is assigned pseudogene status. The CDR3 runs to 18 residues. The CDR3 reads CATPRLAGDTEPYNEQFF. The CDR3 DNA is TGTGCCACCCCCCGACTAGCGGGGGATACCGAACCCTACAATGAGCAGTTCTTC.

The chain links TRBV5-4 to TRBJ2-4; 8 nucleotides align to TRBD2. There are 14 residues in the CDR3. With V trimmed by 4 bases and J by 8 bases, 8 bases remained unmatched. From germline, CDR1 is SGHNT and CDR2 YYREEE (reference sequence). The chain's CDR3 is CASSPRGGPDIQYF. Written as DNA, the CDR3 is TGTGCCAGCAGCCCCCGGGGGGGCCCAGACATTCAGTACTTC.

The chain joins TRBV25-1 to TRBJ2-4; tentative D call: TRBD2 (6 bases). Deletions cut 2 bases from V and 4 bases from J, with 12 bases between. The CDR3 spans 15 residues. Germline V gene lookup returns CDR1 MGHDK and CDR2 SYGVNS. This CDR3 reads CASSEGMGRKNIQYF. The CDR3 DNA is TGTGCCAGCAGTGAAGGGATGGGGAGGAAAAACATTCAGTACTTC.